One and the same sample provided the 21 T cell receptor beta chains below, sequenced in a study of identical twins. TCRdb processed the 5' RACE reads anew with MiXCR; each CDR3 protein has one entry. The table lists 690,000 or so distinct CDR3 sequences, approximately 9% of them singletons. In addition, the sample was reused for a study of yellow fever vaccine responses in identical twins.

Sequenced input: PBMCs. All receptors derive from a young woman in good health.

There are a few counts of this clonotype. This chain uses TRBV20-1 with TRBJ2-7; D remains ambiguous. Germline loops: CDR1 DFQATT, CDR2 SNEGSKA (reference sequence). With 0 bases removed from V and 2 bases from J, the gap between germline ends came to 8 bases. The CDR3 totals 13 residues. The CDR3 spells CSARDSYTYEQYF. Written as DNA, the CDR3 is TGCAGTGCTAGAGACAGCTACACCTACGAGCAGTACTTC.

This clonotype appeared many times. The rearrangement links TRBV4-3 to TRBJ2-7; 10 positions match TRBD2. CDR1 is LGHNA, CDR2 YSLEER, per germline. V was pared by 2 bases and J by 10 bases, with 5 bases of the junction left unmatched. This CDR3 contains 13 residues. The CDR3 nucleotides are TGCGCCAGCAGCCAAATCCTAGCGGGAGCCCAGTACTTC. Amino acids: CASSQILAGAQYF.

The rearrangement links TRBV4-1 to TRBJ2-2, with 16 nucleotides matching TRBD2. CDR1 is MGHRA, CDR2 YSYEKL, per germline. This CDR3 has 18 amino acids. V was pared by 4 bases and J by 8 bases, with 10 bases of the junction left unmatched. CDR3 region: CASSPGGTSGRAPGELFF. The DNA for the CDR3 is TGCGCCAGCAGCCCTGGGGGGACTAGCGGGAGGGCTCCTGGGGAGCTGTTTTTT.

This clonotype was seen a few times. This rearrangement joins TRBV7-9 to TRBJ1-5, with D unresolved. Trimming pared 3 bases from V and 4 bases from J, leaving 7 bases between. Germline CDR1 reads SEHNR; CDR2 reads FQNEAQ (reference sequence). The CDR3 consists of 13 residues. This CDR3 is CASSFLGNQPQHF. The CDR3 nucleotides are TGTGCCAGCAGCTTTTTGGGAAATCAGCCCCAGCATTTT.

This clonotype was observed a few times. The J gene is TRBJ2-3, the V gene TRBV11-2; perhaps TRBD1 as D (5 bases). The germline V and J ends were trimmed by 0 bases and 6 bases, with 10 bases remaining between them. Germline-derived CDR1 and CDR2 are SGHAT and FQNNGV. CDR3 length: 14 residues. The CDR3 region is CASSLDKGPDTQYF. The CDR3 region has the DNA TGTGCCAGCAGCTTAGATAAGGGGCCGGATACGCAGTATTTT.

The table lists this clonotype with many counts. This chain links TRBV12-3 or TRBV12-4 with TRBJ2-5, with 9 positions matching TRBD2. J gave up 7 bases and V 1 base, and 10 bases lay outside the gene matches. This CDR3 is 16 amino acids long. The CDR3 region is CASSLGTSAVKGTQYF. The CDR3 nucleotides are TGTGCCAGCAGTTTAGGGACTAGCGCGGTCAAAGGGACCCAGTACTTC.

In its sample, this clonotype was seen a few times. The chain employs TRBV4-3 and TRBJ2-3; D may match TRBD1 or TRBD2 (5 bases each). CDR3 length: 15 residues. Trimming took off 1 base at V and 0 bases at J, with 8 bases between the two ends. Germline V gene lookup returns CDR1 LGHNA and CDR2 YSLEER. As DNA, the CDR3 is TGCGCCAGCAGCCAAGGGGGGATTAGCACAGATACGCAGTATTTT. Protein sequence: CASSQGGISTDTQYF.

A few counts support this clonotype. The V call is TRBV25-1, the J call TRBJ1-4; 7 positions match TRBD1. Germline CDR1 MGHDK, CDR2 SYGVNS. V trimming: 5 bases; J trimming: 5 bases; junction bases outside the gene matches: 14. The CDR3 is 17 residues long. The DNA for the CDR3 is TGTGCCAGCAGTCCGCTGAGGACAGGCCGTCTAAATGAAAAACTGTTTTTT. This sequence encodes CASSPLRTGRLNEKLFF.

V usage is TRBV7-2 and J usage is TRBJ2-7; 7 nucleotides align to TRBD2. This CDR3 has 15 residues. V lost 0 bases to trimming and J lost 3 bases; unmatched junction nucleotides: 5. The germline gives CDR1 SGHTA, CDR2 FQGNSA. CDR3 in amino acids: CASSLALSGGYEQYF. The CDR3 nucleotides read TGTGCCAGCAGCTTAGCGCTGTCGGGGGGCTACGAGCAGTACTTC.

This clonotype was seen only a few times. The chain combines TRBV18 with TRBJ2-5, with no clear D. Germline values: CDR1 KGHSH, CDR2 LQKENI. V was shortened by 3 bases and J by 5 bases, with 10 bases between the two germline ends. The CDR3 is 13 residues long. The CDR3 region is CASSPLPVETQYF. In DNA form, the CDR3 reads TGTGCCAGCTCACCGTTGCCAGTGGAGACCCAGTACTTC.

A few counts support this clonotype. J is TRBJ2-1 and V is TRBV11-2, with D unclear. Trimming took 2 bases from V and 7 from J, leaving 12 bases between them. Germline loops: CDR1 SGHAT, CDR2 FQNNGV. This CDR3 contains 14 residues. CDR3 nucleotides: TGTGCCAGCAGCTTAACGGCCTTAACTAATGAGCAGTTCTTC. Translating gives CASSLTALTNEQFF.

This clonotype was seen repeatedly, ten times or more. V and J are TRBV7-8 and TRBJ2-3; TRBD1 might be the D (5 bases). Trimming stripped 5 bases from V and 2 bases from J, with 11 bases between. The CDR3 length is 14 residues. Germline V CDR1 and CDR2: SGHVS, FQNEAQ. For the CDR3, the DNA is TGTGCCAGCAGCCCGGACAACCCCACAGATACGCAGTATTTT. Protein product: CASSPDNPTDTQYF.

This clonotype was seen a handful of times. This rearrangement joins TRBV4-2 to TRBJ1-2; no reliable D call. This CDR3 has 14 amino acids. Trimming pared 0 bases from V and 5 bases from J, leaving 10 bases between. Germline V gene lookup returns CDR1 LGHNA and CDR2 YNFKEQ. The CDR3 DNA sequence: TGTGCCAGCAGCCAAGATCGACTGATTTATGGCTACACCTTC. Its translation is CASSQDRLIYGYTF.

This clonotype was recorded at least ten times. The V and J genes are TRBV27 and TRBJ1-6, with 7 bases aligning to TRBD1. J lost 8 bases, V lost 2 bases, and 3 bases had no gene match. Germline CDR1 MNHEY, CDR2 SMNVEV (reference sequence). The CDR3 sequence is 14 residues long. The CDR3 sequence is CASSLTGDYSPLHF. As DNA, the CDR3 is TGTGCCAGCAGTTTAACAGGGGATTATTCACCCCTCCACTTT.

The rearrangement uses TRBV20-1 and TRBJ2-7; D unresolved. This CDR3 has 15 residues. Trimming took off 0 bases at V and 0 bases at J, with 12 bases between the two ends. Germline lookup yields CDR1 DFQATT and CDR2 SNEGSKA (reference sequence). The CDR3 is CSARDDTALSYEQYF. In DNA, the CDR3 is TGCAGTGCTAGAGACGACACTGCCCTCTCCTACGAGCAGTACTTC.

In the case of this clonotype: Mismatch with germline at one junction end may stem from a read error. The chain combines TRBV2 with TRBJ2-1, with 13 bases lining up with TRBD2. The germline gives CDR1 SNHLY, CDR2 FYNNEI. The CDR3 totals 19 residues. The DNA of the CDR3 is TGTGCCTGCAGTTTATGGGGACTAGCGGGACCTACTGGATACAATGAGCAGTTCTTC. Translated, it gives CACSLWGLAGPTGYNEQFF.

The CDR3: CASNNPGASYEQYF. CDR3 bases: TGTGCCAGCAATAACCCCGGAGCTTCCTACGAGCAGTACTTC. The genes are TRBV28 and TRBJ2-7; no firm D call. Germline loops: CDR1 MDHEN, CDR2 SYDVKM. With 7 bases removed from V and 1 base from J, the gap between germline ends came to 14 bases. The CDR3 contains 14 residues.

This chain joins TRBV24-1 and TRBJ2-6, with TRBD1 matching over 11 bases. CDR1 and CDR2 from the germline V gene are KGHDR and SFDVKD. CDR3 length: 18 residues. With V trimmed by 3 bases and J by 2 bases, 5 bases remained unmatched. CDR3 DNA: TGTGCCACCAGTGATATTGGGACAGGGGGGCCTGGGGCCAACGTCCTGACTTTC. Translation gives CATSDIGTGGPGANVLTF.

The J gene is TRBJ2-1, the V gene TRBV11-2; the D is unclear. Germline V gene data show CDR1 as SGHAT and CDR2 as FQNNGV. This CDR3 has 15 amino acids. Trimming took off 3 bases at V and 4 bases at J, with 13 bases between the two ends. CDR3 sequence: CASSFKQLLYNEQFF. CDR3 in DNA: TGTGCCAGCAGCTTTAAACAGCTTTTGTACAATGAGCAGTTCTTC.

A single count supports this clonotype. V usage is TRBV27 and J usage is TRBJ2-4, with TRBD2 matching 15 bases. Germline V gene sequence: CDR1 MNHEY, CDR2 SMNVEV (reference sequence). The V segment lost 4 bases and the J segment 0 bases; nucleotides outside the gene matches: 7. The CDR3 spans 19 residues. CDR3 sequence reads: CASSSPGLAGGLAKNIQYF. The CDR3 bases are TGTGCCAGCAGTTCTCCGGGACTAGCGGGAGGCCTAGCCAAAAACATTCAGTACTTC.

CDR3 residues: CSARPTGGSGVNTEAFF. CDR3 in DNA: TGCAGTGCTAGACCCACGGGGGGCTCGGGGGTGAACACTGAAGCTTTCTTT. The chain carries TRBV20-1 and TRBJ1-1, with D maybe TRBD1 (6 bases). The V end was cut by 2 bases, the J end by 0 bases, with 19 bases between. The CDR3 covers 17 residues. The germline gives CDR1 DFQATT, CDR2 SNEGSKA (reference sequence).